Here is one T cell receptor beta chain with its context. This clonotype was recorded a few times. Its antigen is still unknown. No base quality values were provided; no much bigger clone lies one nucleotide off. Reads for this sample came from an Illumina NovaSeq 6000. TCRalpha and TCRbeta cDNA libraries were constructed by 5'RACE with constant-segment primers, with sample barcodes and unique molecular identifiers being introduced. Trizol reagent was used to extract RNA from every sample. Libraries were amplified in two PCR steps, with a second sample barcode and Illumina TruSeq adapters added in the second step. Sequencing of libraries was performed on an Illumina NovaSeq with 2 x 150 bp paired-end reads. The study's processing was this. Demultiplexing of reads and collapsing into UMI-guided consensus sequences were performed with migec v1.2.7. With mixcr v2.1.11, UMI consensuses were aligned to TRA and TRB V and J templates and assembled into clonotypes. A clonotype was counted as expanded or contracted only if both edgeR and NoisET called the change significant, with noise models trained on biological replicates. edgeR calls used a false discovery rate-adjusted p below 0.01 and a log2 fold-change threshold of 1. As an exploratory analysis of dynamics, PCA with hierarchical clustering was applied to max-normalized trajectories of the 1000 most abundant clonotypes. Separately sequenced CD4+ and CD8+ repertoires were used to assign a CD4 or CD8 phenotype to each responding clone. The public reads were run again by TCRdb, first through fastp at Q25 and then through MiXCR, and only productive beta chains were kept. CDR3 protein sequences are deduplicated, and each keeps its most common genes and DNA. The authors' filters were not applied to this entry. The sample records 200,000 to 250,000 distinct CDR3 sequences, roughly 9.4% of which are singletons. The ten largest clones take up 20% to 25% of the sample.

Ficoll-Paque density gradient centrifugation was used to isolate PBMCs. The V end loses 5 bases and the J end loses 4 bases, and a stretch of 11 bases separates them. Measured from the cysteine to the phenylalanine, the CDR3 is 13 residues long. Only the CDR3 portion is preserved as DNA: 39 bases, with reading frame beginning at the first base. The germline V gene (reference sequence) gives CDR1 as SEHNR and CDR2 as FQNEAQ. The data belong to a study of T-cell memory formation after mild COVID-19 (TCRdb year 2021). The study in broad terms: Most TCR sequence clusters were specific to one of the two donors. Longitudinal TCRalpha and TCRbeta repertoire sequencing tracked T-cell clones expanding and contracting after mild COVID-19 in a couple of donors. Two young, previously healthy adult volunteers, one female and one male, were included in the cohort.

Beyond this particular receptor, the publication reports: Only a couple of mild cases were covered in the study, and larger cohorts including severe cases with pre-infection samples were considered necessary. Contracting CD4+ clones appeared mostly in the CM and EM memory subsets, whereas CD8+ clones were enriched in EMRA. Some responding clones were detected in pre-infection memory, which suggested that pre-existing cross-reactive memory T cells had joined the SARS-CoV-2 response. SARS-CoV-2 specificity was not confirmed for the second-wave clones peaking on day 37. Clones that contracted from day 15 to 85 showed balanced CD4/CD8 phenotypes, whereas a second wave of clones that expanded from day 15 to 37 leaned towards CD4+.

This receptor was identified in a man aged 18 to 30 who had mild COVID-19 (a few samples of this study predate the infection). The sample titles of this study are shuffled in the database, so cell type and time point are left out; the donor was told from shared clones. Sequenced: PBMCs or a T cell subset sorted from them (not recorded which). The V and J genes are TRBV7-9 and TRBJ1-2, with TRBD1 tentatively as D gene (5 bases match). The encoded CDR3 is CASSQTEIYGYTF. The nucleotides read TGTGCCAGCAGCCAGACAGAGATCTATGGCTACACCTTC.